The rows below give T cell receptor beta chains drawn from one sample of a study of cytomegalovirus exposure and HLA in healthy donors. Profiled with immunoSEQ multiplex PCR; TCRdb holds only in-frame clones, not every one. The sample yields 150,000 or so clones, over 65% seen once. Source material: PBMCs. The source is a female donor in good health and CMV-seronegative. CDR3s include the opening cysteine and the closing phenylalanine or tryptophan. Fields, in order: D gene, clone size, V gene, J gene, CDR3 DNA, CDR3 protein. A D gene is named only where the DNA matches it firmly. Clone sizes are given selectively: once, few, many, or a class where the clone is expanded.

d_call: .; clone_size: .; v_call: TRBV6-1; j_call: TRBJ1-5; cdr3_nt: TGTGCCAGCAGTGAAATTATAGGACAGATTTGGACCCGACCCAATCAGCCCCAGCATTTT; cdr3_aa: CASSEIIGQIWTRPNQPQHF
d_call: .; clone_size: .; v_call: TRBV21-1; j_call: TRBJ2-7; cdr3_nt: TGTGCCAGCAAATTGGGGCATGACAGGGGGCGCGTAGACGGCTACGAGCAGTACTTC; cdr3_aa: CASKLGHDRGRVDGYEQYF
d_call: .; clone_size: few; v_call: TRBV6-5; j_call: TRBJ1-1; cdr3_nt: TGTGCCAGCAAAGGGGGGGGTGGCACTGAAGCTTTCTTT; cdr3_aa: CASKGGGGTEAFF
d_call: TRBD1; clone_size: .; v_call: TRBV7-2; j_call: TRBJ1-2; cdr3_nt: TGTGCCAGCAGCCATCCGGGACAGGGTCTCGGGGGCTACACCTTC; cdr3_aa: CASSHPGQGLGGYTF
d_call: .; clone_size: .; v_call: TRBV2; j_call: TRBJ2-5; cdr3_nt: TGTGCCAGCAGTGGGACAGCCCTAGTGGAGACCCAGTACTTC; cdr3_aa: CASSGTALVETQYF
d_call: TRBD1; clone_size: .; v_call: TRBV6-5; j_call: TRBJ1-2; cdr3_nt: TGTGCCAGCAGTAACCCGGGACAGGGGTATGGCTACACCTTC; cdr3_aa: CASSNPGQGYGYTF
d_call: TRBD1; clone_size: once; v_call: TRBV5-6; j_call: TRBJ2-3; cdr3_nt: TGTGCCAGCAGCCGGGACAGGGGGCGCATGTATACGCAGTATTTT; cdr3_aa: CASSRDRGRMYTQYF
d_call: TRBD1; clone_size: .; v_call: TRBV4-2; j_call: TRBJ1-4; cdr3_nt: TGTGCCAGCAGCCAAGACTGGACAGGGGGCAATATACTGTTTTTT; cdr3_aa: CASSQDWTGGNILFF
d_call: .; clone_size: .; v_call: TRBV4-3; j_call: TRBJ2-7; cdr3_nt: TGCGCCAGCAGCCAGGGACTGGAGAACTACGAGCAGTACTTC; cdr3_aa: CASSQGLENYEQYF
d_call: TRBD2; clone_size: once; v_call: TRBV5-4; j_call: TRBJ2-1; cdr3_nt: TGTGCCAGCAGCCGATCCTCTGGGGTAGCGGGAAAGTTGGGATTCTTC; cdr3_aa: CASSRSSGVAGKLGFF